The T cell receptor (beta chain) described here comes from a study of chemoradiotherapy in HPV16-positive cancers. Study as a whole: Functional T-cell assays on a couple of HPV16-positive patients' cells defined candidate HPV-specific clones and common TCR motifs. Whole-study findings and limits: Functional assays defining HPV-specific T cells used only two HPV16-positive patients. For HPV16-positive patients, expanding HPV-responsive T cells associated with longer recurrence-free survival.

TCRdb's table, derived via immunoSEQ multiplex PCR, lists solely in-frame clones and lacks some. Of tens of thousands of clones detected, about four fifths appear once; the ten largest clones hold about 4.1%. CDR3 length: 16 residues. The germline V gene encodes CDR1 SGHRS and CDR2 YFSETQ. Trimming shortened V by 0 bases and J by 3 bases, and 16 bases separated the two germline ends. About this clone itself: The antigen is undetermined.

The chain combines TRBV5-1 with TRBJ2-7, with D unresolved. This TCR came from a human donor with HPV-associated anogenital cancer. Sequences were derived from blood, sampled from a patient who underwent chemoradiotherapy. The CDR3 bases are TGCGCCAGCAGCTTGGGGGGTTCAGTCCAGTTCTACGAGCAGTACTTC. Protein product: CASSLGGSVQFYEQYF.